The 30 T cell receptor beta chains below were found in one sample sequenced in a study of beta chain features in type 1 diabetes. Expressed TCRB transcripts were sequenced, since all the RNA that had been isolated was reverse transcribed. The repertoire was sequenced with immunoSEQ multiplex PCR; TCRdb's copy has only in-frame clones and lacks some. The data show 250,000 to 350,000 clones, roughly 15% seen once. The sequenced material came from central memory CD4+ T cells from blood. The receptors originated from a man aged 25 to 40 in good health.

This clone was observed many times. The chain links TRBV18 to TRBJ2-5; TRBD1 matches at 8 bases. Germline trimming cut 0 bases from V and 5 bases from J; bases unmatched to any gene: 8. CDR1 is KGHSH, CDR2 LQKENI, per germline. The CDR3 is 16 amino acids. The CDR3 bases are TGTGCCAGCTCACCACCGAGGCAGGGGGCTGTGGAGACCCAGTACTTC. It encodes CASSPPRQGAVETQYF.

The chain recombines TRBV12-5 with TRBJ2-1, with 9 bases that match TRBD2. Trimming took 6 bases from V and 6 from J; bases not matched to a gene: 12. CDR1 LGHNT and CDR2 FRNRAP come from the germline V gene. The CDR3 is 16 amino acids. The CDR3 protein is CASGLSGRTVGNEQFF. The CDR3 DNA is TGTGCTAGTGGCCTTAGCGGGAGAACGGTTGGCAATGAGCAGTTCTTC.

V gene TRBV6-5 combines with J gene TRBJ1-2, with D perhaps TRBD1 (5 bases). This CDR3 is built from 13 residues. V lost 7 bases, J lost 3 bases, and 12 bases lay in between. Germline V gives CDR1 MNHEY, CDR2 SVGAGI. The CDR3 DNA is TGTGCCAGCACCTTTGAACAGGACTATGGCTACACCTTC. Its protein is CASTFEQDYGYTF.

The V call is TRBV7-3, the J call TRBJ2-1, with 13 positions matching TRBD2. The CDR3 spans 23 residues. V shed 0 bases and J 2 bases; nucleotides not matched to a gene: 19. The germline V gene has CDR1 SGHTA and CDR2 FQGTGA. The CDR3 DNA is TGTGCCAGCAGCTTAACATCGAGGTCGTCGACTAGCGGGAGGATGAACCCCTACAATGAGCAGTTCTTC. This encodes CASSLTSRSSTSGRMNPYNEQFF.

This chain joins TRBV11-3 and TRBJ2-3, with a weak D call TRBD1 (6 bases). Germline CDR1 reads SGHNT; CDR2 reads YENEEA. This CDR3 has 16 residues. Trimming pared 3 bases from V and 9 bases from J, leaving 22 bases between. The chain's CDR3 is CASSFSATEGRGTQYF. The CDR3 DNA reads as TGTGCCAGCAGCTTTTCCGCGACAGAGGGAAGGGGGACGCAGTATTTT. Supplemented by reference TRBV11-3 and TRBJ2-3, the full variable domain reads EAGVVQSPRYKIIEKKQPVAFWCNPISGHNTLYWYLQNLGQGPELLIRYENEEAVDDSQLPKDRFSAERLKGVDSTLKIQPAELGDSAVYLCASSFSATEGRGTQYFGPGTRLTVL.

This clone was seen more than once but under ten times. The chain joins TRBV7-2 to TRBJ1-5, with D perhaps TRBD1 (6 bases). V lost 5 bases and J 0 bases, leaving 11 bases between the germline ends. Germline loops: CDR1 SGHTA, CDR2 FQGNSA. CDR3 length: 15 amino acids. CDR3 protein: CASSHNRDSNQPQHF. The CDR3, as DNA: TGTGCCAGCAGCCACAACAGGGATAGCAATCAGCCCCAGCATTTT. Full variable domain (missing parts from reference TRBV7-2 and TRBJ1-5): GAGVSQSPSNKVTEKGKDVELRCDPISGHTALYWYRQSLGQGLEFLIYFQGNSAPDKSGLPSDRFSAERTGGSVSTLTIQRTQQEDSAVYLCASSHNRDSNQPQHFGDGTRLSIL.

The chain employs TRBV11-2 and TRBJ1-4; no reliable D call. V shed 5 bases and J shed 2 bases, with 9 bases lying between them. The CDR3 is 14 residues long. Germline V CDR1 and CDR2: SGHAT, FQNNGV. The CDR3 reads CASSQDGTNEKLFF. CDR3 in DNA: TGTGCCAGCAGCCAAGATGGTACTAATGAAAAACTGTTTTTT.

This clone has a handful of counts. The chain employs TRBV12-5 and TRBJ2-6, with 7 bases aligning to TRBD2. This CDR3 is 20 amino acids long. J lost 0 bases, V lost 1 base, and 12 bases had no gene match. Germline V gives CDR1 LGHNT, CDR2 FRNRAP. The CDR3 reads CASGLGRLADTSSGANVLTF. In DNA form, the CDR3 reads TGTGCTAGTGGTTTGGGACGACTAGCTGATACGAGCTCTGGGGCCAACGTCCTGACTTTC.

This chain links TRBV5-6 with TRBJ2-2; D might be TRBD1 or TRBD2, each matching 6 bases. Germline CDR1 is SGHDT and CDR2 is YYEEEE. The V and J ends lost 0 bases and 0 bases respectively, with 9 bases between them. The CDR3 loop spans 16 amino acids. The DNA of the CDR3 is TGTGCCAGCAGCTTGGAGGGGGAGGCGAACACCGGGGAGCTGTTTTTT. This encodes CASSLEGEANTGELFF.

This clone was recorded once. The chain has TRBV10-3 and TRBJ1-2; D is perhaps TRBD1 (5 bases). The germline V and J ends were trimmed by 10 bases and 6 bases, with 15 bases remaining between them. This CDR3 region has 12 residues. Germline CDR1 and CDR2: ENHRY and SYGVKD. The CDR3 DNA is TGTGCCAGCAGCTTCGGGGGGAATGGCTACACCTTC. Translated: CASSFGGNGYTF.

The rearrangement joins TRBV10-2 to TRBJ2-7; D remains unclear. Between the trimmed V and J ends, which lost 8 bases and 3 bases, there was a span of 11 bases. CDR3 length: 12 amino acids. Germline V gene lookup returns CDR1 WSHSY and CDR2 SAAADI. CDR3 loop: CASGLGYYEQYF. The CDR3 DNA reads TGCGCCAGCGGTCTGGGGTACTACGAGCAGTACTTC.

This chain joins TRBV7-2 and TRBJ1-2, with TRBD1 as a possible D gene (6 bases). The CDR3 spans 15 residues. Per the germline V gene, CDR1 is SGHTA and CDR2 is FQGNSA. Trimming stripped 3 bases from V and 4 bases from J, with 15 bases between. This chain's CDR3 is CASSFTHAGAYGYTF. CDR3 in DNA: TGTGCCAGCAGCTTTACCCACGCAGGGGCCTATGGCTACACCTTC.

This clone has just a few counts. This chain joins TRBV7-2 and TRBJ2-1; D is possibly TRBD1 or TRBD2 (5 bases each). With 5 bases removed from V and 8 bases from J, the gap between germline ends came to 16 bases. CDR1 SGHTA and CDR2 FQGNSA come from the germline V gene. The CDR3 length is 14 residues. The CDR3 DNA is TGTGCCAGCAGCCCCCGGGACCCTCCGTATGAGCAGTTCTTC. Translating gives CASSPRDPPYEQFF.

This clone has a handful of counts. CDR3 sequence: CASSEGRSGETQYF. DNA for the CDR3: TGTGCCAGCAGTGAAGGGCGCAGCGGGGAGACCCAGTACTTC. The J gene is TRBJ2-5, the V gene TRBV6-1; TRBD2 might be the D (6 bases). V lost 1 base, J lost 5 bases, and 11 bases lay in between. The CDR3 covers 14 residues. Germline CDR1 reads MNHNS; CDR2 reads SASEGT.

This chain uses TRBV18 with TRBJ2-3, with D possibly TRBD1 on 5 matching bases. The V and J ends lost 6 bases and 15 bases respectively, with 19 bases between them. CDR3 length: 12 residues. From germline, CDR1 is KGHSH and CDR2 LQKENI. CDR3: CASSPSGREEYF. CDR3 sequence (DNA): TGTGCCAGCTCCCCTTCAGGGCGCGAGGAATATTTT.

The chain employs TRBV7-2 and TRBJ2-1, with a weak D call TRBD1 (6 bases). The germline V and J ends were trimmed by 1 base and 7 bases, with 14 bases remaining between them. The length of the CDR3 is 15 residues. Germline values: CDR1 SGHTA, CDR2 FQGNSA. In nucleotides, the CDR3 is TGTGCCAGCAGCTTAGACCTAGGGGGAAGGAATGAGCAGTTCTTC. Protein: CASSLDLGGRNEQFF.

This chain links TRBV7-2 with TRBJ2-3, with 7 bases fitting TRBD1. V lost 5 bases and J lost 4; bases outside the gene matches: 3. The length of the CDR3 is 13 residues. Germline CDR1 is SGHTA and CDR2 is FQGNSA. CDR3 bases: TGTGCCAGCAGCAGACAGGGATCAGATACGCAGTATTTT. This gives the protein CASSRQGSDTQYF.

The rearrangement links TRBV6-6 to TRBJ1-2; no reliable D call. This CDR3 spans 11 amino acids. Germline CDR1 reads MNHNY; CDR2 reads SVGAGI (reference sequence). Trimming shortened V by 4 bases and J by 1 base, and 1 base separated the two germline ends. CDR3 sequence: CASSFNYGYTF. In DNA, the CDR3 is TGTGCCAGCAGTTTTAACTATGGCTACACCTTC.

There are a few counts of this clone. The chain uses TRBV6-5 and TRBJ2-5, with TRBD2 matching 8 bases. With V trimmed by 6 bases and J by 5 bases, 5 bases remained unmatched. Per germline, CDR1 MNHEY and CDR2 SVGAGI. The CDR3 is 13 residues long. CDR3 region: CASRSGGHETQYF. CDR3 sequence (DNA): TGTGCCAGCAGGAGCGGGGGTCACGAGACCCAGTACTTC.

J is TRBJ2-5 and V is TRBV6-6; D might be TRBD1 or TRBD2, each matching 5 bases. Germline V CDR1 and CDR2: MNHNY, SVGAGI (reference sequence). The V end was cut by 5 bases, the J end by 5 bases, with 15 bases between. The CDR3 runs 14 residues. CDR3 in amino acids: CASSGRGPRETQYF. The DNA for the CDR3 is TGTGCCAGCAGTGGACGGGGCCCGAGGGAGACCCAGTACTTC.

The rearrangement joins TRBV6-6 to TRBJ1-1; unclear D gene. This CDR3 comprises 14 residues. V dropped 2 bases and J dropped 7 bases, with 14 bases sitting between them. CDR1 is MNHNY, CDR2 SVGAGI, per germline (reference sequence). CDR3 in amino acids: CASSYTTSKGEAFF. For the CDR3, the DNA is TGTGCCAGCAGTTACACGACAAGTAAGGGTGAAGCTTTCTTT.

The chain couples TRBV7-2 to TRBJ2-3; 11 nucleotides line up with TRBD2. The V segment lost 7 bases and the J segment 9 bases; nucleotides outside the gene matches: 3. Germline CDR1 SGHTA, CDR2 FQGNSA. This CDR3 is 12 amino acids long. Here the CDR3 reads CASTTSGGTQYF. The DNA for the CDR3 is TGTGCCAGCACAACTAGCGGGGGAACGCAGTATTTT.

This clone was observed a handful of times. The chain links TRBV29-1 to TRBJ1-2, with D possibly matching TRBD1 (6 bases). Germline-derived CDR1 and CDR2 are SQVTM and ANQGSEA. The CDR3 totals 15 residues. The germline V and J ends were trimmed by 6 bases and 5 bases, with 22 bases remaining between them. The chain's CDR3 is CSVEQGPSRGYGYTF. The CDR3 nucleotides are TGCAGCGTCGAACAGGGACCATCCAGAGGGTATGGCTACACCTTC.

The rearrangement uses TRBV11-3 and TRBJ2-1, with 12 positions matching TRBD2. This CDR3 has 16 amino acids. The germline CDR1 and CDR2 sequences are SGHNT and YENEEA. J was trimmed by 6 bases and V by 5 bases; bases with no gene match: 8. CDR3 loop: CASSPLGLAGSNEQFF. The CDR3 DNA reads TGTGCCAGCAGCCCCCTCGGACTAGCGGGATCCAATGAGCAGTTCTTC.

The DNA for the CDR3 is TGCGCCAGCAGCTTGGGGGCAGAGCCTTACTATGGCTACACCTTC. It encodes CASSLGAEPYYGYTF. The chain employs TRBV5-1 and TRBJ1-2; the D is unclear. Deletions cut 0 bases from V and 3 bases from J, with 12 bases between. The germline CDR1 and CDR2 sequences are SGHRS and YFSETQ. The CDR3 contains 15 residues.

DNA of the CDR3: TGTGCCAGCAGCCCCCGACTAGCGGGAGGGCCAGAGACCCAGTACTTC. Protein product: CASSPRLAGGPETQYF. The rearrangement links TRBV14 to TRBJ2-5; 14 bases are a match to TRBD2. The CDR3 has 16 residues. Trimming cost V 4 bases and J 4 bases; bases outside gene matches: 5. Per germline, CDR1 SGHDN and CDR2 FVKESK.

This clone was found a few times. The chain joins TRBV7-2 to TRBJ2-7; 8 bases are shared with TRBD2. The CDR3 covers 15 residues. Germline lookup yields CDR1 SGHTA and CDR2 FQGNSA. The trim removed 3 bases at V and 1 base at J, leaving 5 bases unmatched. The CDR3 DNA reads TGTGCCAGCAGCTTCCGGGGGGGTCCTTCCTACGAGCAGTACTTC. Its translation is CASSFRGGPSYEQYF. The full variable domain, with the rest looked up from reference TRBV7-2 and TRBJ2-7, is GAGVSQSPSNKVTEKGKDVELRCDPISGHTALYWYRQSLGQGLEFLIYFQGNSAPDKSGLPSDRFSAERTGGSVSTLTIQRTQQEDSAVYLCASSFRGGPSYEQYFGPGTRLTVT.

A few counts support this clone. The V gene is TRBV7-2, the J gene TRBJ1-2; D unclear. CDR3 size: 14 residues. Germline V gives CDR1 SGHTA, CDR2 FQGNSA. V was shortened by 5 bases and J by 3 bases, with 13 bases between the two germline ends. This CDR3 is CASSPRGGYYGYTF. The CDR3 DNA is TGTGCCAGCAGCCCCAGAGGCGGCTACTATGGCTACACCTTC.

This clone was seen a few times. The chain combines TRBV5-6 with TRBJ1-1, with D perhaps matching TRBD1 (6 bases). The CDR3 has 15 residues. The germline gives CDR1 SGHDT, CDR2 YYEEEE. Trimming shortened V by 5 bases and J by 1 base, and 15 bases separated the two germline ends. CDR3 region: CASSTSGGGNTEAFF. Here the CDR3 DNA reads TGTGCCAGCAGTACCTCCGGAGGGGGGAACACTGAAGCTTTCTTT. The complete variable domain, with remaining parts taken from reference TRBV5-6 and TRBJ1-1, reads DAGVTQSPTHLIKTRGQQVTLRCSPKSGHDTVSWYQQALGQGPQFIFQYYEEEERQRGNFPDRFSGHQFPNYSSELNVNALLLGDSALYLCASSTSGGGNTEAFFGQGTRLTVV.

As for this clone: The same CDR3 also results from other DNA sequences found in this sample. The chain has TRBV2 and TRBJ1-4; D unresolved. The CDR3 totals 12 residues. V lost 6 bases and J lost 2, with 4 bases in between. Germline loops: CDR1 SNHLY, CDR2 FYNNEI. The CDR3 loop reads CASRGTNEKLFF. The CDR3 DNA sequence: TGTGCCAGCAGAGGGACTAATGAAAAACTGTTTTTT.